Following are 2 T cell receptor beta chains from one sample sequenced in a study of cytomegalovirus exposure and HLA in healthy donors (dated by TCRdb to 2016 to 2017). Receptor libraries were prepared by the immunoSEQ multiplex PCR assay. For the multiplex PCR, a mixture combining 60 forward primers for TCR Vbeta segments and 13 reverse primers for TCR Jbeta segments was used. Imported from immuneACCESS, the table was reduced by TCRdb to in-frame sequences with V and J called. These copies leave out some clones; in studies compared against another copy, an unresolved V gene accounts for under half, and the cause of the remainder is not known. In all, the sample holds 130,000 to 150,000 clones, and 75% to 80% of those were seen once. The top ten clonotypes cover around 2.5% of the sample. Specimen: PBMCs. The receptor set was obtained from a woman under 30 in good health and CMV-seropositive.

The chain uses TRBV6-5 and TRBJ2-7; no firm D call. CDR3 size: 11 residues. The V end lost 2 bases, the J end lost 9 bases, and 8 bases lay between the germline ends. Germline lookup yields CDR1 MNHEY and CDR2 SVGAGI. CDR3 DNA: TGTGCCAGCAGTTACCAGGCCCGGCAGTACTTC. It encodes CASSYQARQYF.

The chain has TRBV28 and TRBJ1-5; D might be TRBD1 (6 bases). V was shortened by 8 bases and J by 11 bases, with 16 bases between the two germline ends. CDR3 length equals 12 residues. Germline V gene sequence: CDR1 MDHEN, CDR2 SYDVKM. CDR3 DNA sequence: TGTGCCAGCGGCGAGACTCAGGGGACCCAGCATTTT. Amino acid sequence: CASGETQGTQHF.